This T cell receptor beta chain derives from a study of Graves' ophthalmopathy and Graves' hyperthyroidism. Study-level background: Before any treatment, peripheral blood was taken at the initial diagnosis.

In regard to this clonotype: Antigen unknown.

Study conclusions and caveats: Most expanded clonotypes in thyroid above 0.001 frequency also showed up in blood. An approximately 83% specificity and 85% to 90% sensitivity were achieved by a 13-signature model that separated ophthalmopathy from stable hyperthyroidism.

From RNA, the CDR3 regions of TCR beta chains were amplified and sequenced. A first-round RT-PCR used HTBI primers, followed by a second-round multiplex PCR. TCRdb called the multiplex PCR reads again in MiXCR, with one record for every CDR3 protein. The data hold about 240,000 distinct CDR3 sequences, with around 45% observed a single time. CDR1 and CDR2 from the germline V gene are MNHEY and SVGAGI. CDR3 size: 12 residues. The ends were cut back, 5 bases at V and 9 bases at J, with 8 bases in the middle. Those donors who had ophthalmopathy presented with moderate-to-severe activity, a CAS of ≥3, a NOSPECS of ≥4 and a duration under 3 months.

The source is an adult man with Graves' ophthalmopathy. This chain uses TRBV6-5 with TRBJ1-6; no clear D. Sequencing was carried out using peripheral blood. CDR3: CASSRPGSPLHF. For the CDR3, the DNA is TGTGCCAGCAGTCGGCCCGGTTCACCCCTCCACTTT.